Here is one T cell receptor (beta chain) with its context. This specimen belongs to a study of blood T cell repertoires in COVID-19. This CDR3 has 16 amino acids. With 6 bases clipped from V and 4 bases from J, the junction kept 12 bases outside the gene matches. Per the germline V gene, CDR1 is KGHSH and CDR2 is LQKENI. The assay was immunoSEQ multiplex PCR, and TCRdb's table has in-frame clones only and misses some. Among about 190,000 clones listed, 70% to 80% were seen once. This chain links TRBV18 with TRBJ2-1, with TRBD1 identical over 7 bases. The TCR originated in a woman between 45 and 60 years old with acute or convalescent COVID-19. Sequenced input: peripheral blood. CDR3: CASSLRTGAPYNEQFF. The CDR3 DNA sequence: TGTGCCAGCTCCCTCAGGACAGGCGCACCTTACAATGAGCAGTTCTTC.